Listed below are T cell receptor beta chains from one sample, sequenced in a study of T cells after posttransplantation cyclophosphamide. Using immunoSEQ multiplex PCR, the repertoire was profiled, and TCRdb retains in-frame clones only, with some absent. The sample lists about 21,000 clones; 80% to 90% were seen once. Sample: PBMCs, taken around 53 weeks after allogeneic stem cell transplant with calcineurin inhibitor and methotrexate. These receptors all come from a female patient between 30 and 45 years old who received an allogeneic stem cell transplant from an unrelated donor, was CMV-positive, and had acute and chronic GVHD. The graft donor may have given rise to some T cells. The CDR3 runs from the conserved cysteine through the conserved F or W. A D gene is named only where the DNA matches it firmly.

cdr3_aa,v_call,d_call,j_call
CASSLARGTYEQYF,TRBV5-1,-,TRBJ2-7
CASRSGAGGELFF,TRBV5-1,-,TRBJ2-2
CASSVRGRHNEQFF,TRBV27,-,TRBJ2-1
CASSTGTGYQPQHF,TRBV19,-,TRBJ1-5
CARGQGPFPGSPLHF,TRBV2,TRBD1,TRBJ1-6
CASMGRRANVLTF,TRBV28,-,TRBJ2-6
CASSGWAGSTDTQYF,TRBV5-1,-,TRBJ2-3
CASSYSGGLYEQYF,TRBV6-5,-,TRBJ2-7
CASSPRYSYNEQFF,TRBV11-2,-,TRBJ2-1
CASSRVGQGPGNTIYF,TRBV16,TRBD1,TRBJ1-3
CASRRGSGGYNEQFF,TRBV9,TRBD2,TRBJ2-1
CASSFSSYEQYF,TRBV5-6,-,TRBJ2-7
CASSASLVTSYNEQFF,TRBV9,-,TRBJ2-1
CASSKGQNYGYTF,TRBV28,TRBD1,TRBJ1-2
CASTLGLRGEETQYF,TRBV5-1,-,TRBJ2-5
CASSLGRGANEKLFF,TRBV7-9,-,TRBJ1-4
CASSTPPAILYEQYF,TRBV28,-,TRBJ2-7
CASSVARDTEAFF,TRBV9,-,TRBJ1-1
CASSQTRYYEQYF,TRBV4-1,-,TRBJ2-7
CASSYRPRGETQYF,TRBV27,-,TRBJ2-5
CATTITRGGGQGILYNEQFF,TRBV15,-,TRBJ2-1
CSVPELWTGTVGYTF,TRBV29-1,TRBD1,TRBJ1-2
CASSQDPRGGYTF,TRBV6-5,-,TRBJ1-2
CAISAKNTEAFF,TRBV10-3,-,TRBJ1-1
CASSQGLLAGVGGNEQFF,TRBV4-3,TRBD2,TRBJ2-1
CSVVSLEAFF,TRBV29-1,-,TRBJ1-1
CASSLRGRTEGYTF,TRBV7-9,TRBD1,TRBJ1-2
CASSFGGGTDTQYF,TRBV5-1,TRBD2,TRBJ2-3
CASSLSHARAQETQYF,TRBV7-3,-,TRBJ2-5
CASSLAGADTQYF,TRBV28,-,TRBJ2-3
CASSVGEGVTGELFF,TRBV9,-,TRBJ2-2
CASSSGGAAVGTDTQYF,TRBV19,TRBD2,TRBJ2-3
CASSPHGTGNTEAFF,TRBV5-1,TRBD1,TRBJ1-1
CASSVGDSYTDTQYF,TRBV9,-,TRBJ2-3
CASSPGWAGNEQFF,TRBV7-3,-,TRBJ2-1
CAWSWGDGELFF,TRBV30,-,TRBJ2-2
CASSLNLAGMVMGQFF,TRBV5-5,TRBD2,TRBJ2-1
CASSAQGLAGELFF,TRBV2,TRBD1,TRBJ2-2
CASSPQQGATEAFF,TRBV18,-,TRBJ1-1
CASSFNPPGQPNSPLHF,TRBV27,TRBD1,TRBJ1-6
CASSTGTSGTDTQYF,TRBV28,TRBD2,TRBJ2-3
CASSFGGGRYEQYF,TRBV27,TRBD2,TRBJ2-7
CSVVRDFGYTF,TRBV29-1,-,TRBJ1-2
CAIRDTDTGELFF,TRBV10-3,-,TRBJ2-2
CASSSLGSSYEQYF,TRBV27,-,TRBJ2-7